One and the same sample provided the 2 T cell receptor beta chains below, sequenced in a study of GPR56 and killer-like receptors on CD4 memory cells. TCRdb processed the reads again and assigns one entry to each CDR3 protein, with no DNA. The sample shows about 2,000 distinct CDR3 sequences, and around 5.2% sits with its ten largest clones. Sorting by FACS used killer cell lectin-like receptor and GPR56 expression to define five CD4+ populations. Sequencing was done on a sample of memory CD4+ T cells from blood. The receptors originated from a human donor in good health.

The chain combines TRBV6-2 or TRBV6-3 with TRBJ2-5. Germline V gene sequence: CDR1 MNHEY, CDR2 SVGEGT. The CDR3 is made up of 11 amino acids. CDR3 sequence reads: CASSQSRTQYF.

Considering frequency, this clonotype is medium-sized. The V and J genes are TRBV28 and TRBJ2-1; with no DNA, the TCRdb D assignment of TRBD1 cannot be verified. Looked up from germline, CDR1 is MDHEN and CDR2 is SYDVKM. This CDR3 has 15 residues. CDR3 region: CASSLPGQAYNEQFF.